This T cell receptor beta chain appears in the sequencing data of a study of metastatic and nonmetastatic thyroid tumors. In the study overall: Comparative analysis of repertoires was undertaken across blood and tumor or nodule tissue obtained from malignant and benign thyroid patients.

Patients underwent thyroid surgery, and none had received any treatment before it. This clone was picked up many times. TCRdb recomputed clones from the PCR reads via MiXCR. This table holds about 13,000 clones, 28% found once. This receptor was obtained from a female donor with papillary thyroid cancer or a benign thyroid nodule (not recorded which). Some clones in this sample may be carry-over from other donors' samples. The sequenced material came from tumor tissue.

As DNA, the CDR3 is TGTGCCAGCAGCTTAGCCTACGGGAATCAGCCCCAGCATTTT. Translating gives CASSLAYGNQPQHF. The V and J genes are TRBV7-9 and TRBJ1-5; D unclear. Germline CDR1 reads SEHNR; CDR2 reads FQNEAQ (reference sequence). Trimming shortened V by 0 bases and J by 4 bases, and 7 bases separated the two germline ends. The CDR3 sequence is 14 residues long.